The 2 T cell receptor beta chains in this list originate from one sample, sequenced in a study of radiotherapy plus CTLA-4 blockade in lung cancer. TCRdb keeps only in-frame clones here, not all; method: immunoSEQ multiplex PCR. The table lists about 60,000 clones, about 72% of them singletons, with 6.5% to 9.5% in the top ten. Sample: peripheral blood, taken from a patient treated with radiotherapy plus ipilimumab. These receptors all come from a human donor with non-small cell lung cancer whose response to radiotherapy plus ipilimumab could not be evaluated.

This chain joins TRBV30 and TRBJ2-7, with 7 bases fitting TRBD2. Germline V CDR1 and CDR2: GTSNPN, SVGIG (reference sequence). The CDR3 sequence is 15 residues long. V shed 3 bases and J 2 bases; nucleotides not matched to a gene: 10. The CDR3 is CAWSVGLVEAYEQYF. DNA for the CDR3: TGTGCCTGGAGCGTAGGACTAGTTGAGGCCTACGAGCAGTACTTC.

The rearrangement joins TRBV4-2 to TRBJ2-2; TRBD2 is a possible D gene (6 bases). CDR1 and CDR2 (germline): LGHNA, YNFKEQ. V lost 3 bases and J lost 2, with 7 bases in between. The CDR3 spans 14 residues. The CDR3 sequence: CASSQGLNTGELFF. In nucleotides, the CDR3 is TGTGCCAGCAGCCAGGGACTCAACACCGGGGAGCTGTTTTTT.